The clone carrying this T cell receptor beta chain was seen once. This entry belongs to a study of blood T cell repertoires in COVID-19. In the original workflow: Scientists estimated how many nucleated cells there were by amplifying reference gene primers. The protocol was immunoSEQ multiplex PCR, while the TCRdb copy is restricted to in-frame clones and leaves out a portion. The V and J calls and clone size come from that table; D and trimming were worked out from the DNA. The profile covers approximately 310,000 clones, with about 89% appearing a single time and 7.8% taken by the ten largest. This CDR3 has 15 amino acids. The V end was cut by 5 bases, the J end by 7 bases, with 18 bases between. CDR1 and CDR2 (germline): MNHEY, SVGAGI.

What was sequenced was peripheral blood. This receptor was taken from a woman between 50 and 59 years old who had recovered from COVID-19. The chain carries TRBV6-5 and TRBJ1-5; no clear D gene. For the CDR3, the DNA is TGTGCCAGCAGTCCTACCCTGGGAGTGGAACAGCCCCAGCATTTT. It specifies CASSPTLGVEQPQHF.